This T cell receptor beta chain was sequenced for a study of cytomegalovirus exposure and HLA in healthy donors. Regarding this clone: Its antigen is still unknown.

V was trimmed by 0 bases and J by 4 bases, leaving 18 bases between them. The V gene's germline CDR1 is MNHEY and CDR2 SMNVEV (reference sequence). CDR3 length equals 17 residues. 13 Jbeta primers and 60 Vbeta primers were used for the PCR. The protocol was immunoSEQ multiplex PCR, while the TCRdb copy is restricted to in-frame clones and leaves out a portion. Its table lists 140,000 to 150,000 clones. Points from the study as a whole: Most subjects had HLA-A and HLA-B alleles reportedly predicted accurately by TCR beta sequences. Only CMV serostatus was available as immune exposure information. Follow-up analysis later connected one missense variant in DCLRE1C with trimming of TCR beta V- and J-genes.

The chain is built from TRBV27 and TRBJ1-2, with D possibly matching TRBD1 (5 bases). The origin of this receptor is a male donor in good health and CMV-seronegative. Sequenced sample: PBMCs. The CDR3 nucleotides are TGTGCCAGCAGTTTATCGGCGTCGGGGGTGGGAGTCTATGGCTACACCTTC. As protein: CASSLSASGVGVYGYTF.